This T cell receptor beta chain was found in a study of blood T cell repertoires in COVID-19. As for the study in general: Spain, Italy and the United States supplied samples that represented acute and convalescent COVID-19. From T cells, B-cell-depleted T cells, or PBMCs came the material, which was cDNA or gDNA.

The CDR3 totals 16 residues. V lost 5 bases to trimming and J lost 1 base; unmatched junction nucleotides: 3. CDR1 and CDR2 from the germline V gene are SGHTA and FQGTGA. The authors' processing: Estimated nucleated cell counts came from reference gene primer amplification. Measured with immunoSEQ multiplex PCR; TCRdb has only the in-frame clones, and not every one. The V and J calls and clone size were taken over from that table, and D and trimming were inferred from the DNA. This sample has around 200,000 clones, with about 87% found just once. Sequencing was carried out using peripheral blood. This receptor was identified in a man aged 55 to 70 who had recovered from COVID-19. This chain links TRBV7-3 with TRBJ2-2; 11 nucleotides line up with TRBD2. The CDR3 region is CASSPLAGGNTGELFF. CDR3 DNA: TGTGCCAGCAGCCCTCTAGCGGGAGGGAACACCGGGGAGCTGTTTTTT.